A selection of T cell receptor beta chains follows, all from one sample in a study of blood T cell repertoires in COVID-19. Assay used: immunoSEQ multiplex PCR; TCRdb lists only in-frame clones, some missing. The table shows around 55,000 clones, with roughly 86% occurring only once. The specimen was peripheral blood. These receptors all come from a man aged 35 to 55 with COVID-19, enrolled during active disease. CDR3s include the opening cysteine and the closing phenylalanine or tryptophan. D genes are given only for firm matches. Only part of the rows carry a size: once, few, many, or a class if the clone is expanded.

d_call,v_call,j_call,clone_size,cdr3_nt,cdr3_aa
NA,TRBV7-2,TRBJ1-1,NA,TGTGCCAGCAGCTTAGTCACAGGGAGAGCTTTCTTT,CASSLVTGRAFF
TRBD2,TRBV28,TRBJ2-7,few,TGTGCCAGCAGCTGGAGACTAGCGGGAGGGGGTGAGCAGTACTTC,CASSWRLAGGGEQYF
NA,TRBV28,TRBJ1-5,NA,TGTGCCAGCAGTTTAGGCGGAGGATTCCAGCCCCAGCATTTT,CASSLGGGFQPQHF
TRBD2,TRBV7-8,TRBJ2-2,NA,TGTGCCAGCACCCTTGGGAGGGGTCGTCCCGGGGAGCTGTTTTTT,CASTLGRGRPGELFF
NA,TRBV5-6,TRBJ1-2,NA,TGTGCCAGCAGCCCCAATTCGGGGGTGAACTATGGCTACACCTTC,CASSPNSGVNYGYTF
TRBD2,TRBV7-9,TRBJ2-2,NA,TGTGCCAGCAGCTACCTAGCGGGAGCTGGCGGGGAGCTGTTTTTT,CASSYLAGAGGELFF
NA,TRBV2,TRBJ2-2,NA,TGTGCCAGATCCCGTCCGGGGAACACCGGGGAGCTGTTTTTT,CARSRPGNTGELFF
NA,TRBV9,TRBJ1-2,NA,TGTGCCAGCTGGACTCGGGGGGCCGTTTATGGCTACACCTTC,CASWTRGAVYGYTF
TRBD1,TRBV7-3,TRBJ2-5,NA,TGTGCCAGCAGCTATACAGGGGATCAAGAGACCCAGTACTTC,CASSYTGDQETQYF
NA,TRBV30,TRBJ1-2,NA,TGTGCCTGGAGGGCGGTTAATTATGGCTACACCTTC,CAWRAVNYGYTF
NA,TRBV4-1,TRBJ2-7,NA,TGCGCCAGCAGCCAAGATTGGGGCGACGAGCAGTACTTC,CASSQDWGDEQYF
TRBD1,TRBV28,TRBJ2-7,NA,TGTGCCAGCAGGGGGACAGGGAGGGGCGAGCAGTACTTC,CASRGTGRGEQYF
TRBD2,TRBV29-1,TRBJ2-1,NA,TGCAGCGTTGAAGGTTCGCTAGCGGGAGGTTATGAGCAGTTCTTC,CSVEGSLAGGYEQFF
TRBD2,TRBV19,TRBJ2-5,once,TGTGCCAGTACCCCCGGCGGGGGGGCCGTGGAGACCCAGTACTTC,CASTPGGGAVETQYF
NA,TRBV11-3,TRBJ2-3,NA,TGTGCCAGCAGCTTAAGGACATTTACTAGCACAGATACGCAGTATTTT,CASSLRTFTSTDTQYF
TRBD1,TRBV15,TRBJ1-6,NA,TGTGCCACCAGCGACCCGGGACAGGGCTATAATTCACCCCTCCACTTT,CATSDPGQGYNSPLHF
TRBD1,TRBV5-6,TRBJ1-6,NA,TGTGCCAGCAGCTACCGGGACAGAAACTCACCCCTCCACTTT,CASSYRDRNSPLHF
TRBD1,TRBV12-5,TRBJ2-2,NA,TGTGCTAGTGGTTTGGGGACCGGGACAGGAGACACCGGGGAGCTGTTTTTT,CASGLGTGTGDTGELFF
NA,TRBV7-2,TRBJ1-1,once,TGTGCCAGCAGCTTAGTGGGCGAGGGCGGTGGCACTGAAGCTTTCTTT,CASSLVGEGGGTEAFF
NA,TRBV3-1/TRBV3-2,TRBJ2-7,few,TGTGCCAGCAGCCAAGATCTCGGCCTGGGCCAGGAGCAGTACTTC,CASSQDLGLGQEQYF
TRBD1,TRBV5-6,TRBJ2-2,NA,TGTGCCAGCAGCTTGCCTGGGACAGGGAGGGACACCGGGGAGCTGTTTTTT,CASSLPGTGRDTGELFF
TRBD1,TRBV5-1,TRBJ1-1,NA,TGCGCCAGCAGCCTCGACTGGACAGGGGGCGGTGAAGCTTTCTTT,CASSLDWTGGGEAFF
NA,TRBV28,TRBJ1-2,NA,TGTGCCAGCAGTCCTCTTGACATTTACGGCTACACCTTC,CASSPLDIYGYTF
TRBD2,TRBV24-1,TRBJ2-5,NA,TGTGCCACCAGTGATCCCGCCCGGGAGGGGAAGGAGACCCAGTACTTC,CATSDPAREGKETQYF
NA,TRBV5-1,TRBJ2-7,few,TGCGCCAGCAGCCAGAAGACATTTACCCCCTACGAGCAGTACTTC,CASSQKTFTPYEQYF
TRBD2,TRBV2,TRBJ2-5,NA,TGTGCCAGCAGATCTAGCGGGGGGGAGACCCAGTACTTC,CASRSSGGETQYF
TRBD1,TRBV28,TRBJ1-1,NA,TGTGCCAGCCACAGGGGCTTTACTGAAGCTTTCTTT,CASHRGFTEAFF
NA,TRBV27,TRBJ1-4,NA,TGTGCCAGCAGTTTAAGGGCAGGGGCTAATGAAAAACTGTTTTTT,CASSLRAGANEKLFF
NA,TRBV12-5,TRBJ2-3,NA,TGTGCTAGTGCCGGGACAGATACGCAGTATTTT,CASAGTDTQYF
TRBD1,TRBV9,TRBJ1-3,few,TGTGCCAGCAGCCTGACAGGGGCTGGAAACACCATATATTTT,CASSLTGAGNTIYF
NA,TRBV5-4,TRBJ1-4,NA,TGTGCCAGCAGCTTGGGACAGGCCGCAGGGGAACTGTTTTTT,CASSLGQAAGELFF
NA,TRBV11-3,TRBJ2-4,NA,TGTGCCAGCAGCGCCCGTACGGACATTCAGTACTTC,CASSARTDIQYF
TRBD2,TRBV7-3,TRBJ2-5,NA,TGTGCCAGCAGCCGTACTAGCGGGGGGGGAGAGACCCAGTACTTC,CASSRTSGGGETQYF
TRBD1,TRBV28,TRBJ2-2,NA,TGTGCCAGCAGCTTTGACAGGGGAGTTTGGGAGCTGTTTTTT,CASSFDRGVWELFF
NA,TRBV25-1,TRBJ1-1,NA,TGTGCCAGCAGGAATGCCGGGATCAACACTGAAGCTTTCTTT,CASRNAGINTEAFF
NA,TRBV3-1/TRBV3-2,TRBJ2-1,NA,TGTGCCAGCAGCCAAGATCCAGTGGTAATCCCCTACAATGAGCAGTTCTTC,CASSQDPVVIPYNEQFF
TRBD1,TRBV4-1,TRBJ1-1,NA,TGCGCCAGCAGCCAACGACAGGGGGCGAACACTGAAGCTTTCTTT,CASSQRQGANTEAFF
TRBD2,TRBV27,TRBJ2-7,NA,TGTGCCAGCTCCCAGCTAGCGGGAGGTGGGGAGCAGTACTTC,CASSQLAGGGEQYF
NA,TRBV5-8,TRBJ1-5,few,TGTGCCAGCAGACCCGGGAATCAGCCCCAGCATTTT,CASRPGNQPQHF
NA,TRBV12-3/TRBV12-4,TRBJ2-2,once,TGTGTATCCTCGGGGTTTACCGGGGAGCTGTTTTTT,CVSSGFTGELFF